This TCR beta chain is from a study of T cell responses to AZD1222 COVID-19 vaccine. Findings of the study overall: Researchers report vaccine-associated CD4 TCRs spanning spike, with dominance at 160-218 and 743-854. Samples come after the peak T cell response, not at day 14. Clonal diversity was possibly underestimated; the donors were predominantly white British and more often female. An increase in Spike-specific TCR breadth and depth was observed after two AZD1222 doses.

Trimming took off 0 bases at V and 2 bases at J, with 9 bases between the two ends. The CDR3 consists of 14 residues. Germline CDR1 and CDR2: SGHRS and YFSETQ. Comments on this clone: The antigen remains undetermined.

TCRdb keeps only in-frame clones here, not all; method: immunoSEQ multiplex PCR. The table records 100,000 to 150,000 clones, about 89% of them present only once. V and J are TRBV5-1 and TRBJ2-7; no reliable D call. Sequencing was performed on peripheral blood, taken on day 0 of AZD1222 vaccination. The sequence was collected from an adult in good health. CDR3 protein: CASSLAARPYEQYF. CDR3 in DNA: TGCGCCAGCAGCTTGGCCGCTCGACCCTACGAGCAGTACTTC.